The source of this T cell receptor beta chain is a study of OX40 agonist ivuxolimab in advanced cancers. Study background: Prior anti-PD-1, anti-PD-L1 or anti-CTLA-4 therapy did not bar entry, and approximately 40% had some. Whole-study results and caveats: Clonal expansion among partial responders at 0.1-3.0 mg/kg ranked near the lowest.

The J segment lost 4 bases and the V segment lost 6 bases, leaving 8 bases of the junction unmatched. Germline assignment: CDR1 MNHEY and CDR2 SVGAGI. CDR3 length: 14 residues. This clone was detected only once. Antigen: not known. Generated by immunoSEQ multiplex PCR, the TCRdb table keeps only in-frame clones and is missing some. Among about 64,000 clones, around 80% were seen once, and the ten largest hold 2% to 2.5%. The sequence derives from an adult with an advanced solid tumor such as melanoma, head and neck, liver or kidney cancer. The chain has TRBV6-5 and TRBJ1-2; 7 positions agree with TRBD1. Material: CD4+ or CD8+ T cells sorted from blood, obtained in a trial of the OX40 agonist ivuxolimab. The CDR3 spells CASSKTGTRYGYTF. The CDR3 DNA reads as TGTGCCAGCAGCAAGACAGGGACTCGCTATGGCTACACCTTC.